The 5 T cell receptor beta chains below all came from one sample that was sequenced in a study of OX40 agonist ivuxolimab in advanced cancers. Profiled with immunoSEQ multiplex PCR; TCRdb holds only in-frame clones, not every one. Of tens of thousands of clones detected, 75% to 85% appear once; the ten largest clones hold more than 9%. The source material was CD4+ or CD8+ T cells sorted from blood, sampled in a trial of the OX40 agonist ivuxolimab. Receptors originate from an adult with an advanced solid tumor such as melanoma, head and neck, liver or kidney cancer.

The CDR3 loop reads CASSLAPNTEAFF. The DNA for the CDR3 is TGTGCCAGCAGCTTGGCCCCGAACACTGAAGCTTTCTTT. The chain employs TRBV5-5 and TRBJ1-1; D ambiguous. The CDR3 extends over 13 amino acids. CDR1 and CDR2 (germline): SGHKS, YYEKEE (reference sequence). Trimming left V 0 bases short and J 1 base short, with 4 bases between. Supplemented by reference TRBV5-5 and TRBJ1-1, the full variable domain reads DAGVTQSPTHLIKTRGQQVTLRCSPISGHKSVSWYQQVLGQGPQFIFQYYEKEERGRGNFPDRFSARQFPNYSSELNVNALLLGDSALYLCASSLAPNTEAFFGQGTRLTVV.

This clone is a singleton in its sample. This CDR3 reads CASSDFGGWGAEAFF. The CDR3 DNA follows: TGTGCCAGCAGTGATTTCGGAGGATGGGGGGCTGAAGCTTTCTTT. The rearrangement uses TRBV25-1 and TRBJ1-1, with a possible D match to TRBD1 (5 bases). The CDR3 has 15 residues. V was trimmed by 3 bases and J by 6 bases, leaving 17 bases between them. Germline V gives CDR1 MGHDK, CDR2 SYGVNS.

The genes are TRBV6-1 and TRBJ1-1, with D hard to call. The CDR3 loop spans 14 amino acids. From germline, CDR1 is MNHNS and CDR2 SASEGT. V shed 5 bases and J shed 1 base, with 11 bases lying between them. The CDR3 nucleotides read TGTGCCAGCAGTCCGGACTCGAGGAACACTGAAGCTTTCTTT. Translating gives CASSPDSRNTEAFF.

This sequence joins TRBV19 and TRBJ1-4; 8 positions match TRBD1. The CDR3 consists of 22 residues. CDR1 and CDR2 from the germline V gene are LNHDA and SQIVND (reference sequence). The ends lost 3 bases at V and 6 bases at J; junction bases unmatched: 27. The chain's CDR3 is CASSIFFTQGAYYFDVDEKLFF. DNA of the CDR3: TGTGCCAGTAGTATTTTTTTCACCCAGGGGGCTTATTATTTTGATGTAGATGAAAAACTGTTTTTT.

V gene TRBV7-2 combines with J gene TRBJ1-5, with D perhaps TRBD1 (6 bases). The CDR3 contains 15 residues. V gave up 1 base and J gave up 6 bases, with 13 bases separating them. CDR1 and CDR2 (germline): SGHTA, FQGNSA. This CDR3 reads CASSLGGGGGQPQHF. CDR3 bases: TGTGCCAGCAGCTTAGGGGGAGGGGGTGGTCAGCCCCAGCATTTT.